The rows below give T cell receptor beta chains drawn from one sample of a study of shared clonotypes between healthy human individuals. Measured with immunoSEQ multiplex PCR; TCRdb has only the in-frame clones, and not every one. Seen here are around 1 million clones, approximately 76% observed once, and the top ten hold over 1.3%. The sequenced material came from memory CD4+ T cells sorted from blood. The receptor source for this set is a man between 18 and 29 years old in good health. The CDR3 runs from the conserved cysteine through the conserved F or W. D genes are given only for firm matches. Size is stated for part of the rows, as once, few or many counts, or as a class when the clone is expanded.

CDR3	DNA	V	J	D	size
CASSDWGRTGELFF	TGTGCCAGCAGTGATTGGGGGCGCACCGGGGAGCTGTTTTTT	TRBV2	TRBJ2-2	.	.
CASSEPGLAGTVYF	TGTGCCAGCAGTGAACCGGGACTAGCGGGGACGGTGTACTTC	TRBV6-1	TRBJ2-7	TRBD2	.
CASSPTSGRADTQYF	TGCGCCAGCAGCCCGACTAGCGGGAGGGCAGATACGCAGTATTTT	TRBV4-3	TRBJ2-3	TRBD2	many
CASMRGGSSTDTQYF	TGTGCCAGCATGCGAGGGGGATCTAGCACAGATACGCAGTATTTT	TRBV5-4	TRBJ2-3	.	.
CASSAGLAGGIHEQYF	TGTGCCAGCAGCGCCGGACTAGCGGGAGGGATCCACGAGCAGTACTTC	TRBV7-2	TRBJ2-7	TRBD2	many
CAWGGDTYEQYF	TGTGCCTGGGGGGGGGACACCTACGAGCAGTACTTC	TRBV30	TRBJ2-7	.	.
CASSSTGLSPLHF	TGTGCCAGCAGCTCCACAGGCCTTTCACCCCTCCACTTT	TRBV7-6	TRBJ1-6	.	.
CASSQGGANTDTQYF	TGCGCCAGCAGCCAAGGAGGAGCGAACACAGATACGCAGTATTTT	TRBV4-3	TRBJ2-3	.	.
CASSSYRQLNYGYTF	TGTGCCAGCAGCTCCTATCGACAGCTTAACTATGGCTACACCTTC	TRBV5-4	TRBJ1-2	.	.
CASSLEGRNKNIQYF	TGTGCCAGCAGCTTAGAGGGTAGGAACAAAAACATTCAGTACTTC	TRBV11-2	TRBJ2-4	.	.
CASTAGIYSTDIQYF	TGTGCCAGCACGGCGGGAATCTACTCGACGGACATTCAGTACTTC	TRBV6-1	TRBJ2-4	.	.
CASTPGQALGYTF	TGTGCCAGCACCCCAGGACAGGCTCTCGGCTACACCTTC	TRBV28	TRBJ1-2	TRBD1	.
CASSYSGEYEQYF	TGTGCCAGCAGTTACAGCGGGGAGTACGAGCAGTACTTC	TRBV6-6	TRBJ2-7	TRBD2	.
CAWKVGRDQPQHF	TGTGCCTGGAAAGTTGGGCGCGATCAGCCCCAGCATTTT	TRBV30	TRBJ1-5	.	.
CASRRTDNYGYTF	TGCGCCAGCAGAAGGACGGACAACTATGGCTACACCTTC	TRBV10-2	TRBJ1-2	.	.
CASGLPAPRLAGRNEETQYF	TGTGCTAGTGGTTTGCCTGCCCCGAGACTAGCGGGACGTAATGAGGAGACCCAGTACTTC	TRBV12-5	TRBJ2-5	TRBD2	.
CAWRPQGTSSGANVLTF	TGTGCCTGGAGACCACAGGGAACTTCCTCTGGGGCCAACGTCCTGACTTTC	TRBV30	TRBJ2-6	.	.
CASSQGSGGADTGELFF	TGTGCCAGCAGCCAGGGAAGCGGGGGGGCTGACACCGGGGAGCTGTTTTTT	TRBV4-2	TRBJ2-2	TRBD2	.
CASRYLEGLGYGYTF	TGTGCCAGCAGGTACCTCGAGGGGCTAGGCTATGGCTACACCTTC	TRBV6-6	TRBJ1-2	.	.
CASSLEAGSGANVLTF	TGCGCCAGCAGCTTGGAGGCAGGCTCTGGGGCCAACGTCCTGACTTTC	TRBV5-1	TRBJ2-6	.	.
CSVDPGGTDTQYF	TGCAGCGTTGATCCAGGGGGGACAGATACGCAGTATTTT	TRBV29-1	TRBJ2-3	.	.
CASSQVGLEDTGELFF	TGTGCCAGCAGCCAAGTCGGACTAGAGGACACCGGGGAGCTGTTTTTT	TRBV4-2	TRBJ2-2	TRBD2	.
CASLPGARGNSPLHF	TGTGCCAGTCTCCCAGGGGCCCGTGGGAATTCACCCCTCCACTTT	TRBV2	TRBJ1-6	.	.
CAWGGQGPATNEKLFF	TGTGCCTGGGGGGGACAGGGCCCTGCAACTAATGAAAAACTGTTTTTT	TRBV30	TRBJ1-4	TRBD1	.
CSVLQGNEQFF	TGCAGCGTCCTACAGGGGAATGAGCAGTTCTTC	TRBV29-1	TRBJ2-1	TRBD1	once
CASSPMDGSGANVLTF	TGTGCCAGCAGCCCAATGGACGGGTCTGGGGCCAACGTCCTGACTTTC	TRBV7-6	TRBJ2-6	.	.
CAWLVGQPGVEKLFF	TGTGCCTGGCTCGTGGGGCAGCCAGGGGTTGAAAAACTGTTTTTT	TRBV30	TRBJ1-4	.	.
CATGYGSPNTEAFF	TGTGCCACCGGGTACGGGAGCCCGAACACTGAAGCTTTCTTT	TRBV15	TRBJ1-1	.	.
CASSVGTGNYGYTF	TGTGCCAGCAGCGTAGGGACAGGGAACTATGGCTACACCTTC	TRBV9	TRBJ1-2	TRBD1	once
CSAEAGEVAFF	TGCAGCGCCGAAGCAGGGGAGGTGGCTTTCTTT	TRBV29-1	TRBJ1-1	.	.
CASSEARIGGKLFF	TGTGCCAGCAGTGAAGCCAGGATAGGGGGCAAACTGTTTTTT	TRBV2	TRBJ1-4	TRBD1	few
CASSYQTGEAFF	TGTGCCAGCAGTTATCAAACAGGGGAAGCTTTCTTT	TRBV6-5	TRBJ1-1	.	.
CASSWVEGDTQYF	TGTGCCAGCAGCTGGGTAGAGGGAGATACGCAGTATTTT	TRBV7-2	TRBJ2-3	.	many